A selection of T cell receptor beta chains follows, all from one sample in a study of identifying expanded T cells in peripheral blood. Measured with immunoSEQ multiplex PCR; TCRdb has only the in-frame clones, and not every one. The data hold 90,000 or so clones, with approximately 86% observed a single time. Source material: blood. The receptors derive from a person aged 18 to 70 in good health. CDR3s include the opening cysteine and the closing phenylalanine or tryptophan. Each record gives: J gene, V gene, D gene, clone size, CDR3 protein, CDR3 DNA. A D gene is named only where the DNA matches it firmly. Expanded clones are given a class, and other clones once, few, many or no size at all.

TRBJ1-6	TRBV6-5	.	once	CASSLYSLSNSPLHF	TGTGCCAGCAGTTTGTACAGCTTATCCAATTCACCCCTCCACTTT
TRBJ1-2	TRBV28	.	.	CASSSPGTSPGGYTF	TGTGCCAGCAGTTCCCCTGGGACTTCACCTGGTGGCTACACCTTC
TRBJ2-2	TRBV5-1	.	once	CASSTWTLSNTGELFF	TGCGCCAGCAGCACGTGGACACTATCGAACACCGGGGAGCTGTTTTTT
TRBJ2-7	TRBV11-2	.	.	CASSRTGVYYEQYF	TGTGCCAGCAGCCGGACGGGGGTCTATTACGAGCAGTACTTC
TRBJ2-2	TRBV1	.	.	CTSSPGLPTYTGELFF	TGCACCAGCAGCCCGGGACTCCCGACCTACACCGGGGAGCTGTTTTTT
TRBJ2-7	TRBV12-5	TRBD1	.	CASGIRQGYEQYF	TGTGCTAGTGGTATCCGACAGGGATACGAGCAGTACTTC
TRBJ1-1	TRBV5-6	.	.	CASSYRLNGDTEAFF	TGTGCCAGCAGCTATCGTCTTAACGGGGACACTGAAGCTTTCTTT
TRBJ1-1	TRBV4-3	.	once	CASSHVWGLTTEAFF	TGCGCCAGCAGCCATGTTTGGGGGCTTACCACTGAAGCTTTCTTT
TRBJ2-7	TRBV30	.	.	CAWSVGQGGYEQYF	TGTGCCTGGAGTGTAGGACAGGGAGGGTACGAGCAGTACTTC
TRBJ2-3	TRBV11-3	TRBD2	few	CASSLGTSGGGDTQYF	TGTGCCAGCAGCTTAGGTACTAGCGGGGGCGGAGATACGCAGTATTTT
TRBJ1-1	TRBV7-2	.	.	CASSYDSEAFF	TGTGCCAGCAGCTACGACAGTGAAGCTTTCTTT
TRBJ1-4	TRBV14	.	.	CASSHGQGSIEKLFF	TGTGCCAGCAGCCACGGACAAGGATCCATTGAAAAACTGTTTTTT
TRBJ2-5	TRBV9	.	.	CASSVVSGPLETQYF	TGTGCCAGCAGCGTAGTCTCAGGGCCCCTAGAGACCCAGTACTTC
TRBJ2-3	TRBV4-3	.	.	CASSQESGLGSHVTDTQYF	TGCGCCAGCAGCCAAGAGTCGGGACTGGGAAGCCATGTAACAGATACGCAGTATTTT
TRBJ1-2	TRBV7-9	TRBD1	.	CASRPHPGTDPGVGYTF	TGTGCCAGCAGACCTCACCCCGGGACAGACCCAGGAGTTGGCTACACCTTC
TRBJ2-3	TRBV5-1	.	.	CASSTGQLTDTQYF	TGCGCCAGCAGCACTGGACAGCTCACAGATACGCAGTATTTT
TRBJ1-6	TRBV5-1	TRBD1	.	CASRAGQSISPLHF	TGCGCCAGCAGGGCGGGACAGTCGATTTCACCCCTCCACTTT
TRBJ1-2	TRBV11-3	.	few	CASSLPIRVYGYTF	TGTGCCAGCAGCTTACCTATCCGGGTCTATGGCTACACCTTC
TRBJ1-1	TRBV6-1	.	.	CASSVAGYTEAFF	TGTGCCAGCAGTGTAGCCGGGTACACTGAAGCTTTCTTT
TRBJ2-3	TRBV25-1	.	.	CASSLSGDTQYF	TGTGCCAGCAGTCTATCGGGCGATACGCAGTATTTT
TRBJ1-2	TRBV30	.	many	CAWTWLSSNGYTF	TGTGCCTGGACGTGGTTGAGTTCCAACGGCTACACCTTC
TRBJ2-1	TRBV6-6	TRBD2	.	CASSYTSGTSNEQFF	TGTGCCAGCAGTTACACTAGCGGGACCTCCAATGAGCAGTTCTTC
TRBJ1-6	TRBV2	TRBD1	few	CASSTRQGASSPLHF	TGTGCCAGCAGTACCCGTCAGGGGGCAAGTTCACCCCTCCACTTT
TRBJ1-5	TRBV10-3	.	.	CAISEDALSNQPQHF	TGTGCCATCAGTGAGGACGCACTAAGCAATCAGCCCCAGCATTTT
TRBJ1-2	TRBV2	.	.	CASEGTPRGDGYTF	TGTGCCAGTGAGGGGACCCCGAGAGGGGATGGCTACACCTTC
TRBJ2-7	TRBV11-1	.	.	CASSLDGRASYEQYF	TGTGCCAGCAGCTTAGATGGCAGAGCGTCCTACGAGCAGTACTTC
TRBJ2-5	TRBV29-1	.	once	CSVEGDSQETQYF	TGCAGCGTTGAGGGAGACAGCCAAGAGACCCAGTACTTC
TRBJ2-7	TRBV30	.	.	CAWRPGRGIYEQYF	TGTGCCTGGAGGCCGGGCAGGGGAATCTACGAGCAGTACTTC
TRBJ1-5	TRBV6-6	TRBD1	.	CASSYQGQSNQPQHF	TGTGCCAGCAGTTACCAGGGACAGAGCAATCAGCCCCAGCATTTT